This T cell receptor (beta chain) is from a study of memory CD4+ T cells and cytomegalovirus serostatus. Whole-study results and caveats: Suggested: most of the CMV-linked TCR signature lies in CD4+ memory cells.

In the source study's methods: Out-of-frame sequences were removed, leaving a few million distinct TCRbeta sequences. Libraries were prepared by immunoSEQ multiplex PCR; TCRdb keeps only in-frame clonotypes and omits some of them. The DNA was the basis for D and trimming; V, J and clone size are from that table. The data hold around 50,000 clones, with roughly 80% observed a single time. Germline CDR1 and CDR2: SQVTM and ANQGSEA. V lost 3 bases, J lost 7 bases, and 15 bases lay in between. The CDR3 covers 13 residues. In the case of this clone: Its specificity is not known.

The sort gate was single viable CD3+CD4+CD8-CD45RO+ cells for memory CD4+ T cells. The clonotype originates from an adult in good health and CMV-seronegative. The material sequenced was memory CD4+ T cells from blood. V is TRBV29-1 and J is TRBJ2-5; unclear D gene. The CDR3 protein is CSVDRTTGGTQYF. CDR3 nucleotides: TGCAGCGTTGATAGGACCACCGGTGGGACCCAGTACTTC.